The 17 T cell receptor beta chains given below trace back to one sample, sequenced in a study of T cells in Graves' hyperthyroidism and ophthalmopathy. The source material, RNA transcripts, was used to amplify TCR beta CDR3 regions. Primed by the HTBI set, a first-round RT-PCR was run on the TCR CDR3. TCRdb passed the multiplex PCR reads through MiXCR, listing each CDR3 protein once. The table lists around 690,000 distinct CDR3 sequences, under 25% of them singletons, with roughly 30% in the top ten. Source material: blood. The receptors were gathered from a man aged 30 to 45 with Graves' ophthalmopathy.

This clonotype was detected ten times or more. This sequence joins TRBV30 and TRBJ1-5, with D possibly matching TRBD1 (6 bases). There are 13 residues in the CDR3. V was pared by 1 base and J by 7 bases, with 11 bases between. Germline V lookup: CDR1 GTSNPN, CDR2 SVGIG (reference sequence). In nucleotides, the CDR3 is TGTGCCTGGAGTGGGGGGGCAGGACAGCCCCAGCATTTT. It translates to CAWSGGAGQPQHF.

This clonotype turned up a few times. V and J are TRBV7-2 and TRBJ1-1; D gene uncertain. V was clipped by 3 bases and J by 5 bases, with 13 bases between them. The CDR3 is 14 amino acids. In germline, CDR1 is SGHTA, CDR2 FQGNSA. CDR3 residues: CASSFISRGTEAFF. In DNA, the CDR3 is TGTGCCAGCAGCTTTATCTCCCGAGGGACTGAAGCTTTCTTT.

The table lists this clonotype with a few counts. V is TRBV10-3 and J is TRBJ2-3; D ambiguous. The CDR3 length is 13 residues. V was clipped by 3 bases and J by 4 bases, with 8 bases between them. The germline V gene has CDR1 ENHRY and CDR2 SYGVKD. For the CDR3, the DNA is TGTGCCATCAGTGATAGCCCTCCAGATACGCAGTATTTT. This sequence encodes CAISDSPPDTQYF.

The CDR3 protein is CASSLHPGQGGYTF. In DNA, the CDR3 is TGTGCCAGCAGCCTGCATCCGGGACAGGGTGGCTACACCTTC. The chain has TRBV11-2 and TRBJ1-2; TRBD1 agrees at 9 bases. The CDR3 length is 14 residues. Germline V CDR1 and CDR2: SGHAT, FQNNGV. The trim removed 5 bases at V and 7 bases at J, leaving 8 bases unmatched. Full variable domain (missing parts from reference TRBV11-2 and TRBJ1-2): EAGVAQSPRYKIIEKRQSVAFWCNPISGHATLYWYQQILGQGPKLLIQFQNNGVVDDSQLPKDRFSAERLKGVDSTLKIQPAKLEDSAVYLCASSLHPGQGGYTFGSGTRLTVV.

The chain recombines TRBV7-9 with TRBJ2-1; 8 bases match TRBD1. V was clipped by 5 bases and J by 15 bases; unmatched bases: 6. This CDR3 contains 11 residues. CDR1 and CDR2 (germline): SEHNR, FQNEAQ (reference sequence). CDR3 amino acids: CASSPDRVLFF. The DNA of the CDR3 is TGTGCCAGCAGCCCGGACAGGGTTCTGTTCTTC.

The V gene is TRBV6-1, the J gene TRBJ1-2; D unclear. Trimming stripped 8 bases from V and 3 bases from J, with 7 bases between. Looked up from germline, CDR1 is MNHNS and CDR2 is SASEGT. CDR3 length: 11 amino acids. The CDR3 protein is CASGVDYGYTF. Here the CDR3 DNA reads TGTGCCAGCGGGGTCGACTATGGCTACACCTTC.

In its sample, this clonotype was seen a few times. This rearrangement joins TRBV7-3 to TRBJ2-2, with D possibly being TRBD2 (6 bases). The CDR3 contains 18 residues. Looked up from germline, CDR1 is SGHTA and CDR2 is FQGTGA. V lost 2 bases, J lost 5 bases, and 21 bases lay in between. Written as DNA, the CDR3 is TGTGCCAGCAGCTTACGAAGTCGGGAGAGGATAGCAACCGGGGAGCTGTTTTTT. Its protein product is CASSLRSRERIATGELFF.

V gene TRBV4-3 combines with J gene TRBJ2-7; D gene ambiguous. From germline, CDR1 is LGHNA and CDR2 YSLEER. Trimming cost V 1 base and J 5 bases, with 9 bases left between them. CDR3 size: 13 residues. The CDR3 DNA is TGCGCCAGCAGCCAAGCTCCTCCCGACGAGCAGTACTTC. Residues: CASSQAPPDEQYF.

This clonotype was detected many times. Relative to the germline gene, one junction end is altered; a read error may explain this. The rearrangement links TRBV5-1 to TRBJ2-1; D gene unclear. CDR3 length: 14 residues. Germline loops: CDR1 SGHRS, CDR2 YFSETQ. CDR3 protein: CASSLSRSSNEQFF. The CDR3, as DNA: TGCGCCAGCAGCTTGAGTCGGTCCTCCAATGAGCAGTTCTTC.

There are a few counts of this clonotype. The J gene is TRBJ2-1, the V gene TRBV5-6; D is possibly TRBD1 or TRBD2 (5 bases each). The germline V and J ends were trimmed by 2 bases and 8 bases, with 11 bases remaining between them. In germline, CDR1 is SGHDT, CDR2 YYEEEE. The CDR3 is 13 residues long. The CDR3 coding sequence is TGTGCCAGCAGCTTTATGAGGGGAGATGAGCAGTTCTTC. Residues: CASSFMRGDEQFF.

V usage is TRBV19 and J usage is TRBJ2-2; 9 nucleotides line up with TRBD2. Losses at the gene ends were 5 bases for V and 4 bases for J; bases not matched to a gene: 8. This CDR3 region has 16 residues. CDR1 and CDR2 (germline): LNHDA, SQIVND (reference sequence). CDR3 nucleotide sequence: TGTGCCAGTAGTGGGCGGGAGGGCCGTATCACCGGGGAGCTGTTTTTT. This gives the protein CASSGREGRITGELFF.

This clonotype was picked up many times. The rearrangement links TRBV12-3 or TRBV12-4 to TRBJ2-7; possibly TRBD1 for D (7 bases). The CDR3 consists of 17 residues. V gave up 7 bases and J gave up 4 bases, with 26 bases separating them. CDR3 protein: CASMEGQRRSNSYEQYF. CDR3 in DNA: TGTGCCAGCATGGAGGGACAGCGACGTTCGAACAGTTACGAGCAGTACTTC.

There are a few counts of this clonotype. The chain combines TRBV5-1 with TRBJ2-3; 9 positions match TRBD1. The length of the CDR3 is 15 residues. The V and J ends lost 4 bases and 5 bases, in that order; junction bases with no gene match: 8. Germline CDR1 reads SGHRS; CDR2 reads YFSETQ. The CDR3 region has the DNA TGCGCCAGCAGCCAATCGGGACAGGGAGTAGATACGCAGTATTTT. It encodes CASSQSGQGVDTQYF. Looking up the rest from reference TRBV5-1 and TRBJ2-3 gives the full variable domain: KAGVTQTPRYLIKTRGQQVTLSCSPISGHRSVSWYQQTPGQGLQFLFEYFSETQRNKGNFPGRFSGRQFSNSRSEMNVSTLELGDSALYLCASSQSGQGVDTQYFGPGTRLTVL.

For this clonotype: In this CDR3 the conserved last residue, phenylalanine or tryptophan, is missing, so a read error is likely. The chain has TRBV6-4 and TRBJ1-1; 10 bases are shared with TRBD1. There are 17 residues in the CDR3. The germline V gene has CDR1 MRHNA and CDR2 SNTAGT. CDR3: CASSYSTGGGMNTEAFL. CDR3 DNA sequence: TGTGCCAGCAGTTACTCGACAGGGGGCGGAATGAACACTGAAGCTTTCCTT.

This clonotype was seen only a few times. The chain recombines TRBV5-1 with TRBJ2-2; 7 bases are shared with TRBD1. There are 16 residues in the CDR3. V shed 2 bases and J 4 bases; nucleotides not matched to a gene: 8. The germline CDR1 and CDR2 sequences are SGHRS and YFSETQ. CDR3 residues: CASSFQTGSTTGELFF. CDR3 nucleotide sequence: TGCGCCAGCAGCTTCCAGACAGGGTCCACCACCGGGGAGCTGTTTTTT.

In this sample, this clonotype turned up a few times. V usage is TRBV6-1 and J usage is TRBJ2-7; D possibly corresponds to TRBD2 (6 bases). This CDR3 is built from 13 residues. The V gene lost 7 bases and the J gene lost 3 bases, with 13 bases spanning the gap. The germline gives CDR1 MNHNS, CDR2 SASEGT. The CDR3 coding sequence is TGTGCCAGCAAACCGGGAGTGCGCTACGAGCAGTACTTC. Protein sequence: CASKPGVRYEQYF.

This clonotype came up many times. This chain links TRBV6-2 or TRBV6-3 with TRBJ2-3, with TRBD1 as a possible D gene (6 bases). CDR1 and CDR2 from the germline V gene are MNHEY and SVGEGT. The CDR3 is 15 residues long. The V and J ends lost 0 bases and 3 bases respectively, with 10 bases between them. The CDR3 DNA is TGTGCCAGCAGTTACTCTGGGGGCACGACAGATACGCAGTATTTT. It encodes CASSYSGGTTDTQYF.